This T cell receptor (beta chain) was profiled in a study of cytomegalovirus exposure and HLA in healthy donors. PCR amplification relied on 60 Vbeta primers (plus 13 Jbeta primers). Sequenced by immunoSEQ multiplex PCR; TCRdb stores in-frame clones only, minus some. The data contain approximately 150,000 clones, 65% to 85% of them singletons. The CDR3 is made up of 15 amino acids. V gave up 3 bases and J gave up 4 bases; unmatched junction bases: 4. In germline, CDR1 is SGDLS, CDR2 YYNGEE. V gene TRBV9 combines with J gene TRBJ1-3, with 10 bases identical to TRBD1. The sequence derives from a woman in her 40s in good health and CMV-seropositive. The specimen was PBMCs. This chain's CDR3 is CASSATGGRGNTIYF. The CDR3 nucleotides are TGTGCCAGCAGCGCGACAGGGGGCCGGGGAAACACCATATATTTT.